This T cell receptor (beta chain) is from a study of T cell responses to AZD1222 COVID-19 vaccine. Notes on the study in general: Spike-specific TCR breadth and depth both grew after two AZD1222 doses.

TCRdb keeps only in-frame clones here, not all; method: immunoSEQ multiplex PCR. The top ten clones hold 6.9% of a sample with about 86,000 clones, 88% of them seen once. This CDR3 region has 14 residues. Trimming cost V 1 base and J 4 bases, with 10 bases left between them. Germline V gene lookup returns CDR1 MDHEN and CDR2 SYDVKM. On this clone itself: Its antigen is unidentified.

The J gene is TRBJ1-2, the V gene TRBV28, with D perhaps TRBD1 (6 bases). The TCR originated in an adult who received the AZD1222 COVID-19 vaccine. This specimen was peripheral blood, taken 28 days after the second AZD1222 dose. The CDR3 DNA reads as TGTGCCAGCAGTTTATCAGGGGAGGCCTATGGCTACACCTTC. The encoded protein is CASSLSGEAYGYTF.